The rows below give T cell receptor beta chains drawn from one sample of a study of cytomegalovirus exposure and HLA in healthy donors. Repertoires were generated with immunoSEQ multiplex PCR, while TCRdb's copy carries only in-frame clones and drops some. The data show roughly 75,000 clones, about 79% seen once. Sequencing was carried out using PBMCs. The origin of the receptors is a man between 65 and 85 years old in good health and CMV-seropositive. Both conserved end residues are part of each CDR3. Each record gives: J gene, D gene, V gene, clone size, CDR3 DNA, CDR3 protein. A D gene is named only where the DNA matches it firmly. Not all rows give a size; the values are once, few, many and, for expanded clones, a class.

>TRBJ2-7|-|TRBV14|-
TGTGCCAGCAGCCGCATGGGGAGCTCCTACGAGCAGTACTTC
CASSRMGSSYEQYF
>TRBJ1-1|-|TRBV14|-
TGTGCCAGCAGCCAAGACGGGAACACTGAAGCTTTCTTT
CASSQDGNTEAFF
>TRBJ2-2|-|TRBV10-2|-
TGCGCCAGCAGTGGTCCCGGGACACCAACCGGGGAGCTGTTTTTT
CASSGPGTPTGELFF
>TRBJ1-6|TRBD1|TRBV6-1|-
TGTGCCAGCAGATTTGGGACAGGGAATTCACCCCTCCACTTT
CASRFGTGNSPLHF
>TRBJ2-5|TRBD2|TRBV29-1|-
TGCAGCGTCCCCCGGGGGAGCGGGGGTTCATTCGAGACCCAGTACTTC
CSVPRGSGGSFETQYF
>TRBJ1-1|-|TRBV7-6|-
TGTGCCAGCAGCTCAGGCCGGGGCACTGAAGCTTTCTTT
CASSSGRGTEAFF
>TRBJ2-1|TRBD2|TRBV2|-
TGTGCCAGCAGTGTAGGACTAGCGGAGTACAATGAGCAGTTCTTC
CASSVGLAEYNEQFF
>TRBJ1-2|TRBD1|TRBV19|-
TGTGCCAGTAGTATCCCGGACAGGGGCTTATCGGGCTACACCTTC
CASSIPDRGLSGYTF
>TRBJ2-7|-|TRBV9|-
TGTGCCAGCAGCCGGGGGGCTAGCGAAGGCCACGAGCAGTACTTC
CASSRGASEGHEQYF
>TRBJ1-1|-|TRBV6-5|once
TGTGCCAGCAGTTACGGGTGGGGCAGTAACACTGAAGCTTTCTTT
CASSYGWGSNTEAFF
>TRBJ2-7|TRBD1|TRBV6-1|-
TGTGCCAGCAGTGAGGTCGGACAGGCGACCGCTTACGAGCAGTACTTC
CASSEVGQATAYEQYF
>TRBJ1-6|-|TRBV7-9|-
TGTGCCAGCAGCCCCCTGTCAAGCTCTTATAATTCACCCCTCCACTTT
CASSPLSSSYNSPLHF
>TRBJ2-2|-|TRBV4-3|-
TGCGCCAGCAGCCAAGATGGCCGGAGGGCCGGGGAGCTGTTTTTT
CASSQDGRRAGELFF
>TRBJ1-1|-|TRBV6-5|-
TGTGCCAGCAGTAGAACGTTTTTCAGACTTGAAGCTTTCTTT
CASSRTFFRLEAFF
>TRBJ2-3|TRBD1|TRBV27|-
TGTGCCAGCCGAGGGACAGGGAAAGATACGCAGTATTTT
CASRGTGKDTQYF
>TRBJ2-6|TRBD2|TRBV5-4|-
TGTGCCAGCAGCATCGGGGGGGGGCTAGGTGGGGCCAACGTCCTGACTTTC
CASSIGGGLGGANVLTF
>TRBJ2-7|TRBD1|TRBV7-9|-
TGTGCCAGCAGCTACTTCCCCGGGACAGGGTCATACGAGCAGTACTTC
CASSYFPGTGSYEQYF
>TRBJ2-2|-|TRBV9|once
TGTGCCAGCGGGAGGGGGACTACCAACACCGGGGAGCTGTTTTTT
CASGRGTTNTGELFF
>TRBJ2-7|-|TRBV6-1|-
TGTGCCAGCACACCCCGAGACAACTACGAGCAGTACTTC
CASTPRDNYEQYF
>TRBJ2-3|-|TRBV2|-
TGTGCCAGCAGTGACCTTTCGGATACGCAGTATTTT
CASSDLSDTQYF
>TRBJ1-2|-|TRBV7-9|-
TGTGCCAGCAGCCAGACGGGGAACTATGGCTACACCTTC
CASSQTGNYGYTF
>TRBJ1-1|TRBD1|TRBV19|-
TGTGCCAGTAGTCCTAGACAGGGTATGAACACTGAAGCTTTCTTT
CASSPRQGMNTEAFF
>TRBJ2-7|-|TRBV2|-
TGTGCCAGCCATAGGGGTAGGTACGAGCAGTACTTC
CASHRGRYEQYF
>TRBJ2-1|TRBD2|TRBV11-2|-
TGTGCCAGCAGCGGAGCCCTGGGCGGGGGGAGCGATGAGCAGTTCTTC
CASSGALGGGSDEQFF
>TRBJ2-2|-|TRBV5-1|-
TGCGCCAGCAGCTTCCGCAGGGGGGCCGGGGAGCTGTTTTTT
CASSFRRGAGELFF
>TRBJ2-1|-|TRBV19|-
TGTGCCAGTAGTACCAATGGGGGCGGAGAGCAGTTCTTC
CASSTNGGGEQFF
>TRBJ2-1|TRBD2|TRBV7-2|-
TGTGCCAGCGGAGGGACTAGCGGGATTGGGGAGCAGTTCTTC
CASGGTSGIGEQFF
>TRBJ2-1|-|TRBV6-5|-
TGTGCCAGCAGCCCGGGCCTAGGGGACTACAATGAGCAGTTCTTC
CASSPGLGDYNEQFF
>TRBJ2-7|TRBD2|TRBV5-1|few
TGCGCCAGCAGCTTAGCTCTTGGACTAGCGGGAGGGGGCCGAGCCTACTACGAGCAGTACTTC
CASSLALGLAGGGRAYYEQYF
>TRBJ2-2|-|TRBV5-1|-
TGCGCCAGCAGCTGGAGGGAGGAGAGCGGGGAGCTGTTTTTT
CASSWREESGELFF
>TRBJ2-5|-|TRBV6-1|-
TGTGCCAGCAGGAGGGAATTTACTCTGGAGACCCAGTACTTC
CASRREFTLETQYF
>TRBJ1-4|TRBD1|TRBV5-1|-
TGCGCCAGCAGCTTGAAGACAGGGGATGAAAAACTGTTTTTT
CASSLKTGDEKLFF
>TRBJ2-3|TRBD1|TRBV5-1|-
TGCGCCAGCAGCTTGGTCGGGGGGACAGGGCTAACAGATACGCAGTATTTT
CASSLVGGTGLTDTQYF
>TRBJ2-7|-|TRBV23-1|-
TGCGCCAGCAGTCAACGGTCAGGGGGGAACGAGCAGTACTTC
CASSQRSGGNEQYF
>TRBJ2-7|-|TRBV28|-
TGTGCCAGCAGTTTAGACGGGAGCTCCTACGAGCAGTACTTC
CASSLDGSSYEQYF
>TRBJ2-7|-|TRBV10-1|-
TGCGCCAGTCTCCGAGACAACTCCTACGAGCAGTACTTC
CASLRDNSYEQYF